This T cell receptor (beta chain) appears in the sequencing data of a study of blood T cell repertoires in COVID-19. Study information: PBMCs, B-cell-depleted T cells, or T cells were the source of the cDNA or gDNA that made up the material.

Original methodology: The assay estimated nucleated cells by amplifying reference gene primers. The protocol was immunoSEQ multiplex PCR, while the TCRdb copy is restricted to in-frame clones and leaves out a portion. The DNA gave D and trimming, while V, J and clone size come from that table. The table has over 250,000 clones, about 83% seen once. The germline V gene encodes CDR1 SGHNT and CDR2 YENEEA. V was clipped by 5 bases and J by 10 bases; unmatched bases: 12. CDR3 length: 15 residues. This clone was seen just once. This clonotype was obtained from a woman in her 50s who had recovered from COVID-19. Material for sequencing was peripheral blood. The J gene is TRBJ2-1, the V gene TRBV11-3; 9 bases line up with TRBD2. The DNA of the CDR3 is TGTGCCAGCAGCCCCAGGACTAGCGCTCGTCACGAGCAGTTCTTC. This encodes CASSPRTSARHEQFF.